This note documents a single T cell receptor (beta chain) sequence. Its antigen is as yet unknown. This sample is part of a study of siplizumab effects on memory and regulatory T cells. The germline V and J ends were trimmed by 1 base and 5 bases, with 8 bases remaining between them. Germline CDR1 SEHNR, CDR2 FQNEAQ (reference sequence). The CDR3 spans 13 residues. This table comes from immunoSEQ multiplex PCR, and its TCRdb copy is limited to in-frame clones, with some not included. The data hold around 61,000 clones, with less than 98% observed a single time. Findings of the study overall: Proliferating clones, CD4+ or CD8+, lacked an assignable naive or memory phenotype in roughly 80-96% of cases.

Sequence data were generated for unstimulated naive, memory, effector memory and TEMRA subsets in a few donor pairs. Sequencing was performed on naive CD8+ T cells sorted from blood. This chain uses TRBV7-9 with TRBJ1-1; D ambiguous. This TCR was sampled from a human donor in good health. The CDR3 DNA is TGTGCCAGCAGCTTAGGAGGTGTTACTGAAGCTTTCTTT. It encodes CASSLGGVTEAFF. The full variable domain, completed using reference TRBV7-9 and TRBJ1-1, is DTGVSQNPRHKITKRGQNVTFRCDPISEHNRLYWYRQTLGQGPEFLTYFQNEAQLEKSRLLSDRFSAERPKGSFSTLEIQRTEQGDSAMYLCASSLGGVTEAFFGQGTRLTVV.